These 30 T cell receptor beta chains were all obtained from the same sample, sequenced in a study of control samples from healthy donors and cancer patients. Generated by immunoSEQ multiplex PCR, the TCRdb table keeps only in-frame clones and is missing some. Among around 130,000 clones listed, roughly 90% were seen once. Sample: blood. All receptors come from a man between 45 and 60 years old in good health.

This clone appeared once. The chain carries TRBV25-1 and TRBJ1-1; a possible D gene is TRBD1 (5 bases). Trimming pared 4 bases from V and 8 bases from J, leaving 8 bases between. The CDR3 extends over 11 amino acids. From germline, CDR1 is MGHDK and CDR2 SYGVNS. The CDR3 region has the DNA TGTGCCAGCAGTGGGGGCAGAGAAGCTTTCTTT. This gives the protein CASSGGREAFF.

V and J are TRBV5-1 and TRBJ2-3, with TRBD2 matching over 8 bases. Trimming took 2 bases from V and 3 from J; bases not matched to a gene: 5. The germline gives CDR1 SGHRS, CDR2 YFSETQ. The CDR3 consists of 15 residues. The CDR3 sequence: CASSFSGALTDTQYF. DNA of the CDR3: TGCGCCAGCAGCTTTAGCGGGGCATTGACAGATACGCAGTATTTT.

The rearrangement links TRBV18 to TRBJ2-1, with 13 nucleotides matching TRBD2. This CDR3 comprises 19 residues. Germline-derived CDR1 and CDR2 are KGHSH and LQKENI. The junction had 17 bases not matched to a gene; V was cut back by 3 bases and J by 9 bases. The CDR3 here is CASSPRGAGLAGDRGEQFF. The CDR3 DNA sequence: TGTGCCAGCTCACCCCGGGGGGCTGGACTAGCGGGGGACCGGGGTGAGCAGTTCTTC.

The rearrangement links TRBV5-1 to TRBJ1-1; no clear D. Per germline, CDR1 SGHRS and CDR2 YFSETQ. The CDR3 is 15 residues long. The germline V and J ends were trimmed by 2 bases and 1 base, with 12 bases remaining between them. CDR3 residues: CASSLALETNTEAFF. The CDR3 DNA sequence: TGCGCCAGCAGCTTAGCGTTGGAAACGAACACTGAAGCTTTCTTT.

This clone was counted ten times or more. This chain joins TRBV5-4 and TRBJ1-2; a possible D gene is TRBD1 (5 bases). V lost 1 base, J lost 5 bases, and 12 bases lay in between. CDR3 length equals 14 residues. CDR1 is SGHNT and CDR2 is YYREEE in the germline V gene (reference sequence). The CDR3 loop reads CASSLTQGKYGYTF. CDR3 nucleotide sequence: TGTGCCAGCAGCTTGACCCAGGGTAAATATGGCTACACCTTC.

The chain uses TRBV6-5 and TRBJ1-5; TRBD1 aligns across 7 bases. The ends lost 5 bases at V and 5 bases at J; junction bases unmatched: 6. Germline CDR1 is MNHEY and CDR2 is SVGAGI. The CDR3 sequence is 14 residues long. The CDR3 bases are TGTGCCAGCAGTACACGACAGGGTGATCAGCCCCAGCATTTT. This translates into CASSTRQGDQPQHF.

Concerning this clone itself: An end of the junction does not agree with germline; a read error may underlie this. This chain connects TRBV2 to TRBJ2-7; 10 nucleotides agree with TRBD1. Per the germline V gene, CDR1 is SNHLY and CDR2 is FYNNEI. The CDR3 loop spans 15 amino acids. The CDR3 DNA sequence: TGTGCCAGCAGACCGGGACAGGGGTTTTTAGCGCGCTTTGACTTC. Translated, it gives CASRPGQGFLARFDF.

This clone was seen a single time. J is TRBJ2-7 and V is TRBV10-3; no firm D call. The V and J ends lost 6 bases and 5 bases respectively, with 11 bases between them. Germline V gives CDR1 ENHRY, CDR2 SYGVKD. The CDR3 has 12 residues. CDR3 region: CAISPDVHEQYF. For the CDR3, the DNA is TGTGCCATCAGCCCGGACGTCCACGAGCAGTACTTC.

The rearrangement joins TRBV30 to TRBJ2-7; possibly TRBD1 for D (7 bases). Between the trimmed V and J ends, which lost 0 bases and 4 bases, there was a span of 13 bases. Germline V lookup: CDR1 GTSNPN, CDR2 SVGIG (reference sequence). The CDR3 extends over 14 amino acids. The CDR3 coding sequence is TGTGCCTGGAGTGTAGGAGGGGGCCTGTACGAGCAGTACTTC. As protein: CAWSVGGGLYEQYF.

This chain links TRBV6-6 with TRBJ1-2, with TRBD1 identical over 9 bases. CDR3 length: 14 residues. J was trimmed by 7 bases and V by 6 bases; bases with no gene match: 9. Germline V gene sequence: CDR1 MNHNY, CDR2 SVGAGI (reference sequence). DNA for the CDR3: TGTGCCAGCAGGAATGGACAGGGGTTTTTTGGCTACACCTTC. It yields the protein CASRNGQGFFGYTF.

J is TRBJ1-1 and V is TRBV6-6; D possibly corresponds to TRBD1 (5 bases). The CDR3 spans 14 residues. Looked up from germline, CDR1 is MNHNY and CDR2 is SVGAGI (reference sequence). The V end was cut by 1 base, the J end by 2 bases, with 8 bases between. The CDR3 spells CASSYLTVNTEAFF. CDR3 sequence (DNA): TGTGCCAGCAGTTACTTGACAGTTAACACTGAAGCTTTCTTT.

The chain joins TRBV29-1 to TRBJ2-5; perhaps TRBD1 as D (5 bases). The CDR3 contains 13 residues. The germline V and J ends were trimmed by 7 bases and 7 bases, with 19 bases remaining between them. Germline V CDR1 and CDR2: SQVTM, ANQGSEA. The CDR3 sequence: CSAGRAPAGTQYF. CDR3 nucleotides: TGCAGCGCCGGCAGGGCCCCCGCCGGGACCCAGTACTTC.

This chain uses TRBV5-1 with TRBJ2-3; D is undetermined. CDR1 is SGHRS, CDR2 YFSETQ, per germline. CDR3 size: 14 residues. V was trimmed by 4 bases and J by 3 bases, leaving 12 bases between them. The CDR3, as DNA: TGCGCCAGCAGCGATGGGTCCTCTACAGATACGCAGTATTTT. Amino acid sequence: CASSDGSSTDTQYF.

V usage is TRBV19 and J usage is TRBJ2-7; 8 bases fit TRBD1. J gave up 4 bases and V 3 bases, and 5 bases lay outside the gene matches. This CDR3 contains 14 residues. Per the germline V gene, CDR1 is LNHDA and CDR2 is SQIVND (reference sequence). CDR3 amino acids: CASSIGRDRYEQYF. CDR3 bases: TGTGCCAGTAGTATTGGCCGGGACAGGTACGAGCAGTACTTC.

The rearrangement links TRBV5-4 to TRBJ1-2; D unclear. Germline V lookup: CDR1 SGHNT, CDR2 YYREEE (reference sequence). The V end lost 4 bases, the J end lost 0 bases, and 7 bases lay between the germline ends. The CDR3 is 13 amino acids. The CDR3 loop reads CASSDPTNYGYTF. DNA of the CDR3: TGTGCCAGCAGCGACCCCACTAACTATGGCTACACCTTC.

The V gene is TRBV9, the J gene TRBJ1-6, with unresolved D. Germline V gene sequence: CDR1 SGDLS, CDR2 YYNGEE. V was clipped by 3 bases and J by 9 bases, with 10 bases between them. The CDR3 contains 13 residues. The CDR3 is CASSAELASPLHF. In nucleotides, the CDR3 is TGTGCCAGCAGCGCAGAATTAGCTTCACCCCTCCACTTT.

This clone was seen more than once but under ten times. The CDR3 sequence: CASSQDHGRQTGTDTQYF. CDR3 DNA: TGTGCCAGCAGCCAAGATCATGGGCGTCAGACCGGCACAGATACGCAGTATTTT. V gene TRBV4-2 combines with J gene TRBJ2-3, with D unclear. The CDR3 spans 18 residues. CDR1 is LGHNA and CDR2 is YNFKEQ in the germline V gene. Trimming cost V 0 bases and J 1 base, with 17 bases left between them.

The rearrangement uses TRBV28 and TRBJ1-6, with TRBD1 as a possible D gene (5 bases). Germline-derived CDR1 and CDR2 are MDHEN and SYDVKM. CDR3 size: 16 residues. The germline V and J ends were trimmed by 4 bases and 0 bases, with 10 bases remaining between them. CDR3 sequence: CASSSGQGSYNSPLHF. The CDR3 nucleotides read TGTGCCAGCAGTTCCGGGCAGGGCTCCTATAATTCACCCCTCCACTTT.

The rearrangement joins TRBV11-2 to TRBJ1-1; D possibly corresponds to TRBD1 (5 bases). Trimming removed 4 bases from V and 0 bases from J, with 9 bases in between. The CDR3 loop spans 14 amino acids. Germline CDR1 reads SGHAT; CDR2 reads FQNNGV. CDR3 sequence: CASSYAQVNTEAFF. In nucleotides, the CDR3 is TGTGCCAGCAGCTATGCACAGGTGAACACTGAAGCTTTCTTT.

The chain recombines TRBV4-1 with TRBJ1-2; TRBD1 is a possible D gene (5 bases). V shed 1 base and J shed 4 bases, with 13 bases lying between them. This CDR3 region has 15 residues. Germline CDR1 and CDR2: MGHRA and YSYEKL. The CDR3: CASSQVGTSIYGYTF. In DNA, the CDR3 is TGCGCCAGCAGCCAAGTTGGGACCTCAATCTATGGCTACACCTTC.

The chain carries TRBV6-1 and TRBJ1-2; unclear D gene. Germline V gives CDR1 MNHNS, CDR2 SASEGT. The CDR3 loop spans 15 amino acids. V lost 2 bases to trimming and J lost 7 bases, with 17 bases between them. The CDR3 DNA reads TGTGCCAGCAGTGAACCGCAGCGTGAGGTGTTTGGCTACACCTTC. Protein: CASSEPQREVFGYTF.

The table lists this clone with a few counts. As DNA, the CDR3 is TGTGCCACCAGTGATGTAAAGCTGGCGGGGAGTAGTGAGCAGTTCTTC. Residues: CATSDVKLAGSSEQFF. The rearrangement links TRBV24-1 to TRBJ2-1; TRBD2 is a possible D gene (6 bases). The CDR3 runs to 16 residues. Germline loops: CDR1 KGHDR, CDR2 SFDVKD. The V end was cut by 3 bases, the J end by 9 bases, with 20 bases between.

The rearrangement joins TRBV5-8 to TRBJ2-7; TRBD2 aligns across 10 bases. This CDR3 has 15 residues. V trimming: 3 bases; J trimming: 0 bases; junction bases outside the gene matches: 3. Germline CDR1 SGHTS, CDR2 YDEGEE. The CDR3 bases are TGTGCCAGCAGCTCAAAGCGGGGGGGCTCCTACGAGCAGTACTTC. This translates into CASSSKRGGSYEQYF. The full variable domain, completed using reference TRBV5-8 and TRBJ2-7, is EAGVTQSPTHLIKTRGQQATLRCSPISGHTSVYWYQQALGLGLQFLLWYDEGEERNRGNFPPRFSGRQFPNYSSELNVNALELEDSALYLCASSSKRGGSYEQYFGPGTRLTVT.

This rearrangement joins TRBV5-4 to TRBJ1-4; D is uncertain. Deletions cut 0 bases from V and 8 bases from J, with 5 bases between. Germline-derived CDR1 and CDR2 are SGHNT and YYREEE (reference sequence). The CDR3 has 12 amino acids. The CDR3 reads CASSLDEEKLFF. CDR3 DNA sequence: TGTGCCAGCAGCTTGGATGAAGAAAAACTGTTTTTT.

The CDR3 DNA reads as TGTGCCAGTACCCCTCCCTCGGGGGGGACGGGGGGCGCACCCCAGCATTTT. Its translation: CASTPPSGGTGGAPQHF. The rearrangement uses TRBV19 and TRBJ1-5, with TRBD1 as a possible D gene (6 bases). Looked up from germline, CDR1 is LNHDA and CDR2 is SQIVND (reference sequence). CDR3 size: 17 residues. V dropped 7 bases and J dropped 10 bases, with 29 bases sitting between them.

The chain links TRBV19 to TRBJ1-1; D not resolved. Trimming left V 7 bases short and J 4 bases short, with 13 bases between. The CDR3 is made up of 13 amino acids. CDR1 is LNHDA and CDR2 is SQIVND in the germline V gene (reference sequence). The CDR3 protein is CASTFGLGTEAFF. Here the CDR3 DNA reads TGTGCCAGTACCTTTGGGCTGGGCACTGAAGCTTTCTTT.

The chain links TRBV7-3 to TRBJ2-3, with D perhaps matching TRBD1 (6 bases). Trimming shortened V by 2 bases and J by 0 bases, and 12 bases separated the two germline ends. From germline, CDR1 is SGHTA and CDR2 FQGTGA. The CDR3 runs 16 residues. This CDR3 is CASSLGTPTSTDTQYF. CDR3 in DNA: TGTGCCAGCAGCTTAGGGACACCCACTAGCACAGATACGCAGTATTTT.

Worth noting for this clone: A junction end diverges from the germline sequence, so it may reflect a read error. This chain connects TRBV28 to TRBJ1-3; 7 bases line up with TRBD1. Germline lookup yields CDR1 MDHEN and CDR2 SYDVKM. The CDR3 has 20 residues. CDR3 loop: CASSFPSGTAYTNSRNTIYF. CDR3 DNA sequence: TGTGCCAGCAGTTTCCCGTCCGGGACAGCATACACAAACTCTAGAAACACCATATATTTT.

The DNA of the CDR3 is TGTGCCAGCAGCTTAAGCGGACGGAGCAATCAGCCCCAGCATTTT. This translates into CASSLSGRSNQPQHF. The chain recombines TRBV7-2 with TRBJ1-5; D uncertain. CDR1 and CDR2 from the germline V gene are SGHTA and FQGNSA. The CDR3 sequence is 15 residues long. V lost 2 bases to trimming and J lost 1 base, with 9 bases between them.

The chain carries TRBV28 and TRBJ1-5; D gene uncertain. Trimming removed 4 bases from V and 7 bases from J, with 14 bases in between. The CDR3 covers 14 residues. The germline V gene encodes CDR1 MDHEN and CDR2 SYDVKM. The CDR3 nucleotides read TGTGCCAGCAGTTGGTCCGGCCGGAACCAGCCCCAGCATTTT. Translating gives CASSWSGRNQPQHF.